The 27 T cell receptor beta chains in this list originate from one sample, sequenced in a study of T cells expressing NK-cell markers. For each CDR3 protein, TCRdb gives one entry from its re-call of the 5' RACE reads, without DNA. This repertoire comprises fewer than 200,000 distinct CDR3 sequences; its ten largest clones make up less than 20%. The sequenced material came from blood T cells: a sorted CD56 or NKG2C T cell subset, CD4+ or CD8+ T cells, or bulk PBMC T cells (not recorded which). All receptors come from a woman between 18 and 75 years old in good health.

The chain has TRBV27 and TRBJ2-1. Looked up from germline, CDR1 is MNHEY and CDR2 is SMNVEV (reference sequence). CDR3 length: 13 amino acids. The chain's CDR3 is CASSFHSSNEQFF.

The rearrangement joins TRBV5-1 to TRBJ2-7. Germline-derived CDR1 and CDR2 are SGHRS and YFSETQ. The CDR3 spans 14 residues. This CDR3 reads CASSLTAISYEQYF.

The chain employs TRBV15 and TRBJ1-5. The CDR3 length is 17 residues. Germline CDR1 is LNHNV and CDR2 is YYDKDF (reference sequence). The CDR3 region is CATSRDHSGGRHQPQHF.

The genes are TRBV5-6 and TRBJ1-2; TCRdb's D call of TRBD1 is untestable without DNA. The CDR3 totals 14 residues. In germline, CDR1 is SGHDT, CDR2 YYEEEE. The CDR3 reads CASRTSDRGDGYTF.

The gene calls are TRBV5-1 and TRBJ2-3. The CDR3 length is 13 residues. CDR1 and CDR2 from the germline V gene are SGHRS and YFSETQ. The CDR3 sequence: CASSLALDAAQYF.

This chain connects TRBV12-3 or TRBV12-4 to TRBJ2-1; TCRdb proposes TRBD2, but this gene call is untestable without DNA. This CDR3 contains 12 residues. CDR3 residues: CASSHASGRTVF.

The chain has TRBV5-6 and TRBJ2-1. Germline V lookup: CDR1 SGHDT, CDR2 YYEEEE. The CDR3 is made up of 13 amino acids. CDR3 amino acids: CASSTGSHNEQFF.

The gene calls are TRBV18 and TRBJ1-5; no DNA is available, so the TRBD1 call from TCRdb remains unchecked. In germline, CDR1 is KGHSH, CDR2 LQKENI. The CDR3 covers 16 residues. CDR3 residues: CASSPRRGGGNQPQHF. Using reference TRBV18 and TRBJ1-5 for the parts outside the CDR3, the full variable domain is NAGVMQNPRHLVRRRGQEARLRCSPMKGHSHVYWYRQLPEEGLKFMVYLQKENIIDESGMPKERFSAEFPKEGPSILRIQQVVRGDSAAYFCASSPRRGGGNQPQHFGDGTRLSIL.

The CDR3 is CASSATGGFETQYF. The rearrangement joins TRBV7-3 to TRBJ2-5; the TCRdb D gene call, TRBD1, has no DNA to confirm it. Germline V lookup: CDR1 SGHTA, CDR2 FQGTGA. CDR3 length: 14 amino acids.

This chain uses TRBV20-1 with TRBJ2-1; the D gene TCRdb calls, TRBD2, cannot be checked with no DNA. The CDR3 sequence is 14 residues long. In germline, CDR1 is DFQATT, CDR2 SNEGSKA (reference sequence). The CDR3 protein is CSAKEGLADNEQFF.

The chain combines TRBV7-2 with TRBJ1-1; TCRdb gives TRBD1 as the D gene, but with no DNA this cannot be confirmed. Germline values: CDR1 SGHTA, CDR2 FQGNSA. The length of the CDR3 is 14 residues. This chain's CDR3 is CASSPPGPFTEAFF.

CDR3 sequence reads: CSVGLLAGIPSNTGELFF. The chain links TRBV29-1 to TRBJ2-2; without DNA, the TCRdb call of TRBD2 cannot be checked. The CDR3 length is 18 residues. Per germline, CDR1 SQVTM and CDR2 ANQGSEA.

This rearrangement joins TRBV6-2 or TRBV6-3 to TRBJ2-1; as DNA is missing, the TRBD2 call by TCRdb cannot be tested. CDR1 and CDR2 from the germline V gene are MNHEY and SVGEGT. The CDR3 is made up of 15 amino acids. This CDR3 is CASSIGGVRNNEQFF.

The rearrangement uses TRBV7-9 and TRBJ1-5; TCRdb lists TRBD1, though no DNA is available to test this call. This CDR3 region has 16 residues. CDR1 is SEHNR and CDR2 is FQNEAQ in the germline V gene (reference sequence). The CDR3 loop is CASSLGTGAENQPQHF.

The chain carries TRBV5-1 and TRBJ1-5; no DNA is available, so the TRBD1 call from TCRdb remains unchecked. Germline CDR1 SGHRS, CDR2 YFSETQ. The CDR3 is 15 residues long. CDR3 residues: CASSQDSYSNQPQHF.

V gene TRBV29-1 combines with J gene TRBJ2-1; with no DNA, the TCRdb D assignment of TRBD2 cannot be verified. The germline CDR1 and CDR2 sequences are SQVTM and ANQGSEA. CDR3 length: 13 residues. The CDR3: CSVQRGGPNEQFF.

This CDR3 reads CASSGRLTRGETQYF. This sequence joins TRBV9 and TRBJ2-5; lacking DNA, the TRBD1 call made by TCRdb goes unchecked. The germline V gene encodes CDR1 SGDLS and CDR2 YYNGEE. This CDR3 has 15 amino acids.

This chain joins TRBV5-6 and TRBJ2-5; TCRdb selects TRBD2, and the lack of DNA leaves this call unchecked. The CDR3 is 12 amino acids. From germline, CDR1 is SGHDT and CDR2 YYEEEE. CDR3 in amino acids: CASSQAEETQYF.

V and J are TRBV2 and TRBJ2-7; the D gene TCRdb calls, TRBD1, cannot be checked with no DNA. Germline V lookup: CDR1 SNHLY, CDR2 FYNNEI. The CDR3 runs to 15 residues. The CDR3 here is CASRTSGTGRYEQYF.

The chain has TRBV4-2 and TRBJ1-2. CDR1 and CDR2 from the germline V gene are LGHNA and YNFKEQ. The CDR3 covers 14 residues. The CDR3 here is CASSQDRFSYGYTF.

The rearrangement uses TRBV20-1 and TRBJ2-1; the TCRdb call, TRBD2, lacks DNA for checking. The germline CDR1 and CDR2 sequences are DFQATT and SNEGSKA (reference sequence). The CDR3 covers 16 residues. CDR3 region: CSARVRGGGGLGEQFF.

The V gene is TRBV19, the J gene TRBJ1-6; the D call of TRBD1 rests on TCRdb alone, since no DNA is present to check it. Germline values: CDR1 LNHDA, CDR2 SQIVND (reference sequence). The CDR3 has 15 amino acids. The chain's CDR3 is CASSHRTGERSPLHF.

The chain uses TRBV20-1 and TRBJ1-2; TCRdb's D gene call, TRBD1, goes unchecked for lack of DNA. Germline V lookup: CDR1 DFQATT, CDR2 SNEGSKA (reference sequence). The CDR3 sequence is 12 residues long. CDR3 loop: CSVSPGSSGYTF.

The chain is built from TRBV30 and TRBJ2-6. This CDR3 is 12 amino acids long. The V gene's germline CDR1 is GTSNPN and CDR2 SVGIG (reference sequence). The CDR3 sequence is CAWSTGANVLTF.

This rearrangement joins TRBV5-1 to TRBJ1-6; TCRdb lists TRBD1, though no DNA is available to test this call. Germline CDR1 reads SGHRS; CDR2 reads YFSETQ. The length of the CDR3 is 16 residues. This CDR3 is CASSGGRGRYNSPLHF.

The V call is TRBV29-1, the J call TRBJ2-5; the D call of TRBD2 rests on TCRdb alone, since no DNA is present to check it. Per germline, CDR1 SQVTM and CDR2 ANQGSEA. The CDR3 length is 17 residues. CDR3 amino acids: CSVEDPLAGGPRETQYF.

The chain couples TRBV12-3 or TRBV12-4 to TRBJ2-2. This CDR3 comprises 13 residues. This chain's CDR3 is CASSRDRPGELFF.